The present T cell receptor beta chain was sequenced within a study of cytomegalovirus exposure and HLA in healthy donors. This clone was seen a handful of times. The PCR had 60 Vbeta and 13 Jbeta primers. Clones were sequenced by immunoSEQ multiplex PCR, and TCRdb holds only the in-frame ones, with some missing. The sample records about 210,000 clones, over 80% being singletons. Germline lookup yields CDR1 MNHEY and CDR2 SVGAGI. CDR3 size: 14 residues. V gave up 5 bases and J gave up 9 bases; unmatched junction bases: 7. The J gene is TRBJ1-4, the V gene TRBV6-5; 9 bases align to TRBD1. The sample consisted of PBMCs. The clonotype originates from a man aged 35 to 55 in good health and CMV-seropositive. CDR3 bases: TGTGCCAGCAGTCCCTCCGGGACAGGGAAAAAACTGTTTTTT. This encodes CASSPSGTGKKLFF.